The 24 T cell receptor beta chains given below trace back to one sample, sequenced in a study of a mutant IDH1 vaccine in newly diagnosed glioma. These receptors lack a known antigen. The repertoire was sequenced with immunoSEQ multiplex PCR; TCRdb's copy has only in-frame clones and lacks some. The sample contains about 37,000 clones, around 85% of which appear only once. Time point here: week 5, during vaccination. The vaccine gave 300 ug of a 20-mer mutant IDH1 peptide subcutaneously per dose. The sample in question was PBMCs, obtained from a glioma patient whose treatment included an IDH1 peptide vaccine. All receptors come from a man in his thirties or forties with glioma.

The gene calls are TRBV2 and TRBJ1-1, with D maybe TRBD1 (5 bases). Germline V CDR1 and CDR2: SNHLY, FYNNEI. The V end lost 4 bases, the J end lost 1 base, and 16 bases lay between the germline ends. The CDR3 has 16 amino acids. The DNA for the CDR3 is TGTGCCAGCAGTGTGGACTCAGGGTTGGGGAACACTGAAGCTTTCTTT. Protein sequence: CASSVDSGLGNTEAFF.

Remarks on this clone: Distinct nucleotide sequences in the sample also encode this CDR3. The V gene is TRBV30, the J gene TRBJ2-3; no definite D call. The CDR3 extends over 12 amino acids. Deletions cut 0 bases from V and 4 bases from J, with 5 bases between. CDR1 and CDR2 (germline): GTSNPN, SVGIG (reference sequence). The CDR3 loop reads CAWSVRADTQYF. For the CDR3, the DNA is TGTGCCTGGAGTGTTCGGGCAGATACGCAGTATTTT. Combining the CDR3 with reference TRBV30 and TRBJ2-3 gives the whole variable domain SQTIHQWPATLVQPVGSPLSLECTVEGTSNPNLYWYRQAAGRGLQLLFYSVGIGQISSEVPQNLSASRPQDRQFILSSKKLLLSDSGFYLCAWSVRADTQYFGPGTRLTVL.

The rearrangement links TRBV30 to TRBJ2-3; the match to TRBD2 covers 7 bases. CDR3 length: 12 amino acids. In germline, CDR1 is GTSNPN, CDR2 SVGIG (reference sequence). Trimming took 0 bases from V and 6 from J; bases not matched to a gene: 0. The CDR3 DNA reads TGTGCCTGGAGTGTCGGGGGGGATACGCAGTATTTT. As protein: CAWSVGGDTQYF.

CDR3 coding DNA: TGTGCCAGCAGCTTTAGCGGGGGGGCCGGGAATGAGCAGTTCTTC. It is translated as CASSFSGGAGNEQFF. V is TRBV7-2 and J is TRBJ2-1; 11 nucleotides match TRBD2. The J segment lost 7 bases and the V segment lost 3 bases, leaving 5 bases of the junction unmatched. Germline V gene data show CDR1 as SGHTA and CDR2 as FQGNSA. The CDR3 runs 15 residues.

The J gene is TRBJ1-4, the V gene TRBV25-1; D might be TRBD1 (5 bases). Trimming left V 7 bases short and J 3 bases short, with 12 bases between. The CDR3 covers 14 residues. Germline V gives CDR1 MGHDK, CDR2 SYGVNS. DNA of the CDR3: TGTGCCAGCAAGCGGGGGAGTTCTAATGAAAAACTGTTTTTT. Translated, it gives CASKRGSSNEKLFF.

The chain carries TRBV9 and TRBJ1-6; D gene uncertain. V lost 0 bases, J lost 0 bases, and 10 bases lay in between. Germline V gene sequence: CDR1 SGDLS, CDR2 YYNGEE. The CDR3 contains 17 residues. The CDR3 protein is CASSVEEGSSYNSPLHF. The CDR3 bases are TGTGCCAGCAGCGTAGAAGAGGGAAGCTCCTATAATTCACCCCTCCACTTT.

The V and J genes are TRBV10-3 and TRBJ2-7; weak D call: TRBD1 (6 bases). CDR3 size: 14 residues. V was pared by 4 bases and J by 5 bases, with 15 bases between. Germline assignment: CDR1 ENHRY and CDR2 SYGVKD. The CDR3: CAISGSTGIDEQYF. In nucleotides, the CDR3 is TGTGCCATCAGTGGATCCACAGGGATCGACGAGCAGTACTTC.

The chain has TRBV6-1 and TRBJ2-7, with 7 bases matching TRBD1. The CDR3 is 14 amino acids. The V segment lost 4 bases and the J segment 2 bases; nucleotides outside the gene matches: 5. The germline CDR1 and CDR2 sequences are MNHNS and SASEGT. The CDR3 sequence: CASSVPQGAYEQYF. Here the CDR3 DNA reads TGTGCCAGCAGTGTCCCCCAGGGGGCCTACGAGCAGTACTTC.

The V and J genes are TRBV7-3 and TRBJ2-1; D remains ambiguous. CDR1 is SGHTA, CDR2 FQGTGA, per germline. V lost 0 bases and J 0 bases, leaving 9 bases between the germline ends. This CDR3 is built from 16 residues. CDR3 sequence reads: CASSLTGESSYNEQFF. The CDR3 DNA sequence: TGTGCCAGCAGCTTAACTGGCGAGAGCTCCTACAATGAGCAGTTCTTC. Full variable domain (rest looked up from reference TRBV7-3 and TRBJ2-1): GAGVSQTPSNKVTEKGKYVELRCDPISGHTALYWYRQSLGQGPEFLIYFQGTGAADDSGLPNDRFFAVRPEGSVSTLKIQRTERGDSAVYLCASSLTGESSYNEQFFGPGTRLTVL.

As for this clone: A junction boundary mismatches the germline segment, possibly from a read error. This chain connects TRBV5-6 to TRBJ2-1; 7 bases agree with TRBD2. The CDR3 is 14 residues long. Germline V gene data show CDR1 as SGHDT and CDR2 as YYEEEE. CDR3 amino acids: CASSLGLQVHEQFF. CDR3 DNA sequence: TGTGCCAGCAGTTTGGGACTACAGGTCCATGAGCAGTTCTTC.

CDR3 loop: CASKWPSSTDTQYF. Here the CDR3 DNA reads TGTGCCAGCAAGTGGCCCTCTAGCACAGATACGCAGTATTTT. The chain joins TRBV2 to TRBJ2-3; D gene ambiguous. Between the trimmed V and J ends, which lost 7 bases and 0 bases, there was a span of 11 bases. Germline-derived CDR1 and CDR2 are SNHLY and FYNNEI. This CDR3 contains 14 residues.

This chain joins TRBV30 and TRBJ1-5, with D perhaps matching TRBD1 (6 bases). CDR1 is GTSNPN and CDR2 is SVGIG in the germline V gene (reference sequence). Trimming stripped 1 base from V and 0 bases from J, with 19 bases between. This CDR3 has 18 residues. The CDR3 nucleotides read TGTGCCTGGAGTGGGGGGACAACAGCAAGAGATAGCAATCAGCCCCAGCATTTT. This encodes CAWSGGTTARDSNQPQHF.

The V call is TRBV25-1, the J call TRBJ1-3, with D perhaps TRBD1 (6 bases). Germline V gene lookup returns CDR1 MGHDK and CDR2 SYGVNS. Trimming took off 1 base at V and 2 bases at J, with 9 bases between the two ends. The CDR3 consists of 15 residues. The CDR3 DNA sequence: TGTGCCAGCAGTGAATCACAGGGAACTGGAAACACCATATATTTT. It translates to CASSESQGTGNTIYF.

V gene TRBV2 combines with J gene TRBJ2-7, with unresolved D. Germline V gives CDR1 SNHLY, CDR2 FYNNEI. V lost 4 bases and J 2 bases, leaving 15 bases between the germline ends. This CDR3 comprises 15 residues. DNA for the CDR3: TGTGCCAGCAGTGGGGTGGGAAAAAGAACCTACGAGCAGTACTTC. This encodes CASSGVGKRTYEQYF. Full variable domain (missing parts from reference TRBV2 and TRBJ2-7): EPEVTQTPSHQVTQMGQEVILRCVPISNHLYFYWYRQILGQKVEFLVSFYNNEISEKSEIFDDQFSVERPDGSNFTLKIRSTKLEDSAMYFCASSGVGKRTYEQYFGPGTRLTVT.

The CDR3 DNA reads TGTGCCAGCAGCTTGGCCGGGAGGGGCAATGAGCAGTTCTTC. This gives the protein CASSLAGRGNEQFF. V usage is TRBV5-4 and J usage is TRBJ2-1; TRBD2 aligns across 8 bases. V lost 0 bases and J lost 6; bases outside the gene matches: 2. This CDR3 comprises 14 residues. Per germline, CDR1 SGHNT and CDR2 YYREEE (reference sequence). Combining the CDR3 with reference TRBV5-4 and TRBJ2-1 gives the whole variable domain ETGVTQSPTHLIKTRGQQVTLRCSSQSGHNTVSWYQQALGQGPQFIFQYYREEENGRGNFPPRFSGLQFPNYSSELNVNALELDDSALYLCASSLAGRGNEQFFGPGTRLTVL.

V and J are TRBV19 and TRBJ1-1; D gene ambiguous. The germline V gene encodes CDR1 LNHDA and CDR2 SQIVND (reference sequence). The CDR3 spans 14 residues. V gave up 1 base and J gave up 5 bases, with 11 bases separating them. Written as DNA, the CDR3 is TGTGCCAGTAGTATAGGGACGGGTTGGACTGAAGCTTTCTTT. Translating it yields CASSIGTGWTEAFF.

In this sample, this clone turned up once. V usage is TRBV5-4 and J usage is TRBJ1-3; weak D call: TRBD1 (6 bases). Trimming left V 5 bases short and J 0 bases short, with 12 bases between. CDR1 SGHNT and CDR2 YYREEE come from the germline V gene (reference sequence). The CDR3 runs 15 residues. The CDR3 is CASSFDRFSGNTIYF. The CDR3 nucleotides are TGTGCCAGCAGTTTCGACAGGTTCTCTGGAAACACCATATATTTT.

The chain recombines TRBV15 with TRBJ2-5; possible D gene TRBD1, 5 bases. Germline assignment: CDR1 LNHNV and CDR2 YYDKDF (reference sequence). The CDR3 has 14 amino acids. The V end was cut by 1 base, the J end by 5 bases, with 11 bases between. This CDR3 is CATSRGSKGETQYF. CDR3 DNA sequence: TGTGCCACCAGCAGAGGATCCAAGGGGGAGACCCAGTACTTC.

The V call is TRBV6-6, the J call TRBJ1-5, with D perhaps matching TRBD1 (6 bases). V gave up 8 bases and J gave up 5 bases, with 10 bases separating them. The CDR3 has 12 residues. Germline V CDR1 and CDR2: MNHNY, SVGAGI (reference sequence). The CDR3 DNA sequence: TGTGCCAGCCGGGGGGCTGATCAGCCCCAGCATTTT. It codes for CASRGADQPQHF.

The CDR3 reads CASSLSPLAGGDYEQYF. CDR3 nucleotides: TGTGCCAGCAGTTTATCGCCGCTAGCGGGGGGTGACTACGAGCAGTACTTC. V and J are TRBV27 and TRBJ2-7; 11 bases align to TRBD2. This CDR3 spans 17 amino acids. Germline assignment: CDR1 MNHEY and CDR2 SMNVEV (reference sequence). The junction had 7 bases not matched to a gene; V was cut back by 0 bases and J by 3 bases.

The table lists this clone with a few counts. This chain links TRBV30 with TRBJ2-3; D perhaps matches TRBD2 (6 bases). This CDR3 has 14 amino acids. The V gene lost 8 bases and the J gene lost 0 bases, with 15 bases spanning the gap. Germline V gene sequence: CDR1 GTSNPN, CDR2 SVGIG (reference sequence). This CDR3 is CAGDRGISTDTQYF. The DNA of the CDR3 is TGTGCCGGAGACCGGGGGATTAGCACAGATACGCAGTATTTT.

V is TRBV6-1 and J is TRBJ2-5; no definite D call. The CDR3 runs 15 residues. V was trimmed by 5 bases and J by 4 bases, leaving 17 bases between them. CDR1 MNHNS and CDR2 SASEGT come from the germline V gene. CDR3 region: CASSPWGGYRETQYF. The CDR3 DNA is TGTGCCAGCAGTCCCTGGGGTGGGTACCGAGAGACCCAGTACTTC.

The gene calls are TRBV9 and TRBJ1-1; 9 positions agree with TRBD1. Germline assignment: CDR1 SGDLS and CDR2 YYNGEE. The CDR3 totals 16 residues. The ends lost 0 bases at V and 6 bases at J; junction bases unmatched: 9. DNA for the CDR3: TGTGCCAGCAGCGTAGCAGTCCGGGACAGGGATGCTGAAGCTTTCTTT. The encoded protein is CASSVAVRDRDAEAFF.

The rearrangement links TRBV7-9 to TRBJ2-1; D is possibly TRBD2 (7 bases). Trimming left V 3 bases short and J 10 bases short, with 16 bases between. In germline, CDR1 is SEHNR, CDR2 FQNEAQ (reference sequence). This CDR3 is 14 amino acids long. The CDR3 bases are TGTGCCAGCAGCTTCAGACAGGAGCGGGGAGAGCAGTTCTTC. This translates into CASSFRQERGEQFF.